Below, 31 T cell receptor beta chains from the same sample are listed, as sequenced in a study of cytomegalovirus exposure and HLA in healthy donors. Use of 60 Vbeta and 13 Jbeta primers characterized the PCR. Generated by immunoSEQ multiplex PCR, the TCRdb table keeps only in-frame clones and is missing some. The repertoire holds around 33,000 clones, with 60% to 80% as singletons. Sequences were obtained from PBMCs. All receptors come from a woman in her twenties or thirties in good health and CMV-seropositive.

The gene calls are TRBV10-3 and TRBJ2-7, with a tentative D call TRBD1 (5 bases). The V gene lost 2 bases and the J gene lost 4 bases, with 24 bases spanning the gap. Germline CDR1 ENHRY, CDR2 SYGVKD. This CDR3 has 18 residues. CDR3 protein: CAISERVGAFLFDYEQYF. In nucleotides, the CDR3 is TGTGCCATCAGTGAGCGGGTAGGGGCTTTCTTATTTGATTACGAGCAGTACTTC.

This clone was recorded only once. The CDR3 loop reads CASSLLTPGLASADAQETQYF. The CDR3 region has the DNA TGTGCCAGCAGCTTACTAACCCCGGGACTAGCGAGCGCGGACGCTCAAGAGACCCAGTACTTC. The V and J genes are TRBV13 and TRBJ2-5; 10 bases align to TRBD2. Germline values: CDR1 PRHDT, CDR2 FYEKMQ (reference sequence). J lost 2 bases, V lost 2 bases, and 20 bases had no gene match. CDR3 length equals 21 residues.

This clone was recorded a few times. The V gene is TRBV6-6, the J gene TRBJ1-6; no firm D call. The CDR3 length is 13 residues. The germline CDR1 and CDR2 sequences are MNHNY and SVGAGI (reference sequence). The V gene lost 4 bases and the J gene lost 5 bases, with 6 bases spanning the gap. The CDR3, as DNA: TGTGCCAGCAGTTTCGGGGATAATTCACCCCTCCACTTT. Amino acid sequence: CASSFGDNSPLHF.

This chain joins TRBV6-5 and TRBJ2-2; TRBD1 matches at 8 bases. This CDR3 is built from 15 residues. V shed 5 bases and J 2 bases; nucleotides not matched to a gene: 4. Germline V gene sequence: CDR1 MNHEY, CDR2 SVGAGI. The CDR3 DNA reads TGTGCCAGCAGTCGACAGGGGCGCAACACCGGGGAGCTGTTTTTT. Translation gives CASSRQGRNTGELFF.

This sequence joins TRBV5-1 and TRBJ2-5; maybe TRBD1 (6 bases). Trimming took off 4 bases at V and 4 bases at J, with 17 bases between the two ends. The CDR3 has 15 residues. Germline CDR1 is SGHRS and CDR2 is YFSETQ. Written as DNA, the CDR3 is TGCGCCAGCAGCCCAGGGGACGGAGTGATAGAGACCCAGTACTTC. This sequence encodes CASSPGDGVIETQYF.

The chain joins TRBV4-2 to TRBJ1-3, with 11 bases lining up with TRBD1. CDR1 and CDR2 from the germline V gene are LGHNA and YNFKEQ. V shed 3 bases, J shed 2 bases, and the junction held 6 bases outside the gene matches. CDR3 length equals 17 residues. In DNA, the CDR3 is TGTGCCAGCAGCCACGGACAGGGGGCTTCAACTGGAAACACCATATATTTT. It is translated as CASSHGQGASTGNTIYF.

V and J are TRBV19 and TRBJ2-2, with 11 positions matching TRBD2. V shed 5 bases, J shed 2 bases, and the junction held 10 bases outside the gene matches. CDR1 and CDR2 from the germline V gene are LNHDA and SQIVND (reference sequence). The CDR3 has 18 residues. CDR3 coding DNA: TGTGCCAGTAGTCAGGGCCGACTAGCGGGGCATAACACCGGGGAGCTGTTTTTT. It specifies CASSQGRLAGHNTGELFF. Full variable domain (rest looked up from reference TRBV19 and TRBJ2-2): DGGITQSPKYLFRKEGQNVTLSCEQNLNHDAMYWYRQDPGQGLRLIYYSQIVNDFQKGDIAEGYSVSREKKESFPLTVTSAQKNPTAFYLCASSQGRLAGHNTGELFFGEGSRLTVL.

The gene calls are TRBV14 and TRBJ1-1; D gene ambiguous. The CDR3 spans 12 residues. The germline V and J ends were trimmed by 3 bases and 3 bases, with 5 bases remaining between them. CDR1 is SGHDN, CDR2 FVKESK, per germline. CDR3 region: CASSQSYTEAFF. The CDR3 nucleotides read TGTGCCAGCAGCCAGAGTTACACTGAAGCTTTCTTT.

This clone was seen a single time. This rearrangement joins TRBV7-3 to TRBJ2-3, with D perhaps TRBD1 (6 bases). This CDR3 region has 14 residues. Germline CDR1 SGHTA, CDR2 FQGTGA. V was pared by 2 bases and J by 2 bases, with 8 bases between. In nucleotides, the CDR3 is TGTGCCAGCAGCTTACAGGGGCACACAGATACGCAGTATTTT. Its translation is CASSLQGHTDTQYF.

This chain uses TRBV27 with TRBJ2-7, with TRBD1 matching 7 bases. Germline assignment: CDR1 MNHEY and CDR2 SMNVEV (reference sequence). There are 14 residues in the CDR3. Trimming at V came to 0 bases and at J to 2 bases, leaving 1 base not matched to a gene. CDR3 protein: CASSLSGQTYEQYF. Written as DNA, the CDR3 is TGTGCCAGCAGTTTATCGGGACAGACCTACGAGCAGTACTTC.

This clone was seen more than once but under ten times. V gene TRBV30 combines with J gene TRBJ2-1, with D perhaps matching TRBD2 (5 bases). Trimming pared 5 bases from V and 4 bases from J, leaving 12 bases between. The CDR3 totals 13 residues. Germline V CDR1 and CDR2: GTSNPN, SVGIG (reference sequence). CDR3 in DNA: TGTGCCTGGGCACCCGGACTGTACAATGAGCAGTTCTTC. This translates into CAWAPGLYNEQFF.

This chain uses TRBV27 with TRBJ2-5; weak D call: TRBD1 (6 bases). The DNA matches TRBJ2-7 better at its end, which makes the J call doubtful. The CDR3 is 13 residues long. The germline CDR1 and CDR2 sequences are MNHEY and SMNVEV (reference sequence). The CDR3 region is CASSFSGAFEQYF. CDR3 sequence (DNA): TGTGCCAGCAGTTTCTCAGGGGCGTTCGAGCAGTACTTC.

The J gene is TRBJ1-1, the V gene TRBV5-1, with a tentative D call TRBD1 (5 bases). The V gene's germline CDR1 is SGHRS and CDR2 YFSETQ. Trimming shortened V by 4 bases and J by 5 bases, and 21 bases separated the two germline ends. The length of the CDR3 is 16 residues. CDR3 in DNA: TGCGCCAGCAGCCTCTCGGGGGACGTCCGGCGGACTGAAGCTTTCTTT. Translating it yields CASSLSGDVRRTEAFF.

The DNA for the CDR3 is TGTGCCAGCAGTCCCCACGGACTAGTGGGATCTGGGGCCAACGTCCTGACTTTC. Amino acid sequence: CASSPHGLVGSGANVLTF. The rearrangement joins TRBV2 to TRBJ2-6; TRBD2 matches 7 bases. Germline V gene lookup returns CDR1 SNHLY and CDR2 FYNNEI. The V segment lost 5 bases and the J segment 1 base; nucleotides outside the gene matches: 11. The CDR3 runs 18 residues.

Details on this clone: At one end, the junction sequence differs from germline, possibly due to a read error. This chain uses TRBV7-9 with TRBJ2-3; D perhaps matches TRBD1 (6 bases). Germline-derived CDR1 and CDR2 are SEHNR and FQNEAQ (reference sequence). This CDR3 has 17 amino acids. The chain's CDR3 is CSSREGVGIGYTDTQYF. CDR3 bases: TGTTCCAGCAGAGAGGGGGTGGGAATCGGCTACACAGATACGCAGTATTTT.

This chain joins TRBV12-5 and TRBJ2-1; 8 positions match TRBD2. Germline lookup yields CDR1 LGHNT and CDR2 FRNRAP. Germline trimming cut 3 bases from V and 8 bases from J; bases unmatched to any gene: 3. The CDR3 consists of 13 residues. This CDR3 is CASGLGTRDEQFF. The CDR3 DNA sequence: TGTGCTAGTGGTTTAGGGACTAGGGATGAGCAGTTCTTC.

The chain employs TRBV19 and TRBJ2-1; TRBD1 matches 8 bases. Germline CDR1 and CDR2: LNHDA and SQIVND (reference sequence). The CDR3 has 12 amino acids. The V gene end was trimmed by 3 bases and the J gene end by 14 bases; junction bases not matched to a gene: 6. The CDR3 here is CASSIRDRSKFF. As DNA, the CDR3 is TGTGCCAGTAGTATTAGGGACAGGTCTAAGTTCTTC.

The chain couples TRBV5-1 to TRBJ2-6; D possibly corresponds to TRBD2 (5 bases). Germline values: CDR1 SGHRS, CDR2 YFSETQ. This CDR3 has 15 amino acids. V dropped 0 bases and J dropped 2 bases, with 6 bases sitting between them. The CDR3 loop reads CASSLGGTGANVLTF. The CDR3 coding sequence is TGCGCCAGCAGCTTGGGAGGGACTGGGGCCAACGTCCTGACTTTC.

The J gene is TRBJ2-3, the V gene TRBV7-6; 8 bases match TRBD2. The CDR3 length is 16 residues. The germline CDR1 and CDR2 sequences are SGHVS and FNYEAQ. Trimming cost V 5 bases and J 2 bases; bases outside gene matches: 9. CDR3 loop: CASSQRGSPSTDTQYF. The CDR3 DNA reads as TGTGCCAGCAGCCAGCGGGGGAGCCCCTCCACAGATACGCAGTATTTT.

The chain is built from TRBV13 and TRBJ2-7, with D possibly TRBD2 on 7 matching bases. Per the germline V gene, CDR1 is PRHDT and CDR2 is FYEKMQ (reference sequence). Trimming stripped 6 bases from V and 0 bases from J, with 12 bases between. The CDR3 spans 14 residues. The CDR3 region is CASRRRGGSYEQYF. For the CDR3, the DNA is TGTGCCAGCAGGCGAAGGGGGGGCTCCTACGAGCAGTACTTC.

The genes are TRBV28 and TRBJ2-7; 16 bases map to TRBD2. There are 17 residues in the CDR3. Germline CDR1 and CDR2: MDHEN and SYDVKM. Trimming took 6 bases from V and 2 from J; bases not matched to a gene: 7. Here the CDR3 reads CASRGQGLAGGTYEQYF. The CDR3 coding sequence is TGTGCCAGCAGGGGACAGGGACTAGCGGGAGGGACCTACGAGCAGTACTTC. Drawing the rest from reference TRBV28 and TRBJ2-7, the complete variable domain is DVKVTQSSRYLVKRTGEKVFLECVQDMDHENMFWYRQDPGLGLRLIYFSYDVKMKEKGDIPEGYSVSREKKERFSLILESASTNQTSMYLCASRGQGLAGGTYEQYFGPGTRLTVT.

The genes are TRBV6-1 and TRBJ2-4; D is perhaps TRBD2 (5 bases). CDR3 length equals 13 residues. Germline V gene sequence: CDR1 MNHNS, CDR2 SASEGT. The ends were cut back, 4 bases at V and 11 bases at J, with 15 bases in the middle. As DNA, the CDR3 is TGTGCCAGCAGTGGGACTCCCTCTGGATTTCAGTACTTC. The encoded protein is CASSGTPSGFQYF.

The DNA of the CDR3 is TGTGCCAGCAGCTCGACTAGCGGGAGGACAGATACGCAGTATTTT. Translation: CASSSTSGRTDTQYF. The V and J genes are TRBV4-2 and TRBJ2-3, with TRBD2 matching over 13 bases. Trimming took 5 bases from V and 3 from J; bases not matched to a gene: 2. This CDR3 has 15 residues. Germline CDR1 and CDR2: LGHNA and YNFKEQ.

Here the CDR3 reads CASAVGHTGELFF. In DNA, the CDR3 is TGTGCTAGTGCCGTGGGGCACACCGGGGAGCTGTTTTTT. This sequence joins TRBV12-5 and TRBJ2-2; perhaps TRBD1 as D (5 bases). The V gene lost 7 bases and the J gene lost 3 bases, with 9 bases spanning the gap. The CDR3 extends over 13 amino acids. The germline CDR1 and CDR2 sequences are LGHNT and FRNRAP.

V and J are TRBV7-9 and TRBJ2-5; D remains ambiguous. The CDR3 consists of 15 residues. Trimming removed 1 base from V and 1 base from J, with 10 bases in between. Per germline, CDR1 SEHNR and CDR2 FQNEAQ (reference sequence). The CDR3 loop reads CASSLVAQSQETQYF. The CDR3 coding sequence is TGTGCCAGCAGCTTAGTGGCTCAATCCCAAGAGACCCAGTACTTC. The complete variable domain, with remaining parts taken from reference TRBV7-9 and TRBJ2-5, reads DTGVSQNPRHKITKRGQNVTFRCDPISEHNRLYWYRQTLGQGPEFLTYFQNEAQLEKSRLLSDRFSAERPKGSFSTLEIQRTEQGDSAMYLCASSLVAQSQETQYFGPGTRLLVL.

The chain carries TRBV2 and TRBJ1-2, with D possibly being TRBD1 (6 bases). Germline V lookup: CDR1 SNHLY, CDR2 FYNNEI. V shed 4 bases and J shed 6 bases, with 15 bases lying between them. This CDR3 is built from 14 residues. CDR3 in DNA: TGTGCCAGCAGTGCCGGGACAATGATAAATGGCTACACCTTC. This gives the protein CASSAGTMINGYTF.

The rearrangement uses TRBV6-1 and TRBJ2-1; TRBD2 matches at 14 bases. Germline CDR1 is MNHNS and CDR2 is SASEGT. J was trimmed by 12 bases and V by 3 bases; bases with no gene match: 10. The CDR3 covers 16 residues. The CDR3 DNA reads as TGTGCCAGCAGTGACACACTGTGGACTAGCGGGAGGTTGCAGTTCTTC. It encodes CASSDTLWTSGRLQFF.

The rearrangement links TRBV5-1 to TRBJ2-7; 7 bases are a match to TRBD2. This CDR3 has 15 amino acids. CDR1 is SGHRS and CDR2 is YFSETQ in the germline V gene. Trimming cost V 4 bases and J 6 bases; bases outside gene matches: 13. As DNA, the CDR3 is TGCGCCAGCAGCGCGGGCGGGAGCAGGATCGCCGAGCAGTACTTC. This encodes CASSAGGSRIAEQYF.

J is TRBJ1-1 and V is TRBV6-5; a possible D gene is TRBD1 (5 bases). Germline CDR1 and CDR2: MNHEY and SVGAGI. The V end lost 10 bases, the J end lost 5 bases, and 20 bases lay between the germline ends. The CDR3 loop spans 14 amino acids. CDR3 sequence: CATLTGGVWTEAFF. The CDR3 nucleotides are TGTGCCACTTTAACGGGGGGGGTATGGACTGAAGCTTTCTTT.

The chain uses TRBV7-9 and TRBJ2-3; TRBD2 matches 8 bases. After removal of 1 base from V and 3 bases from J, the junction contained 6 bases not matched to a gene. Germline CDR1 SEHNR, CDR2 FQNEAQ (reference sequence). This CDR3 contains 16 residues. The CDR3 nucleotides read TGTGCCAGCAGCTTAGGCCTAGCGGGCGGAACAGATACGCAGTATTTT. Amino acid sequence: CASSLGLAGGTDTQYF.

This rearrangement joins TRBV28 to TRBJ2-7; no reliable D call. Trimming pared 5 bases from V and 2 bases from J, leaving 10 bases between. CDR3 length: 13 residues. Germline V gene data show CDR1 as MDHEN and CDR2 as SYDVKM. In nucleotides, the CDR3 is TGTGCCAGCAGTCAGACACGAGCCTACGAGCAGTACTTC. Its protein product is CASSQTRAYEQYF.